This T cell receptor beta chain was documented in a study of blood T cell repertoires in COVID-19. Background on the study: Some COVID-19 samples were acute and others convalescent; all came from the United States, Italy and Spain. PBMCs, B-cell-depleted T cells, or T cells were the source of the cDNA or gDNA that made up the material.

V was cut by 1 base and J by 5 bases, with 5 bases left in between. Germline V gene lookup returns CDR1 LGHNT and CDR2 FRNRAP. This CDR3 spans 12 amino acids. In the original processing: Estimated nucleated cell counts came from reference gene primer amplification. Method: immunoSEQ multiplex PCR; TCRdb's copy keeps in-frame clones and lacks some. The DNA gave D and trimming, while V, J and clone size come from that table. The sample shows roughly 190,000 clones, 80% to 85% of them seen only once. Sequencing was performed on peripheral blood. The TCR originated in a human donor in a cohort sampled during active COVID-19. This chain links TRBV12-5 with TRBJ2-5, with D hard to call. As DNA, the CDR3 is TGTGCTAGTGGTTTGGCACGGGAGACCCAGTACTTC. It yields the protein CASGLARETQYF.